This record covers a single T cell receptor beta chain. The data originate from a study of T cell responses to AZD1222 COVID-19 vaccine. This table comes from immunoSEQ multiplex PCR, and its TCRdb copy is limited to in-frame clones, with some not included. The sample has around 180,000 clones, 75% to 90% seen once. CDR1 is MDHEN, CDR2 SYDVKM, per germline. CDR3 size: 15 residues. Losses at the gene ends were 4 bases for V and 4 bases for J; bases not matched to a gene: 3. This specimen consisted of peripheral blood, obtained on day 0 of MenACWY control vaccination. The chain carries TRBV28 and TRBJ2-4, with TRBD2 identical over 11 bases. The TCR originated in an adult in good health. The CDR3 protein is CASSWIAGGKNIQYF. For the CDR3, the DNA is TGTGCCAGCAGTTGGATAGCGGGAGGGAAAAACATTCAGTACTTC.